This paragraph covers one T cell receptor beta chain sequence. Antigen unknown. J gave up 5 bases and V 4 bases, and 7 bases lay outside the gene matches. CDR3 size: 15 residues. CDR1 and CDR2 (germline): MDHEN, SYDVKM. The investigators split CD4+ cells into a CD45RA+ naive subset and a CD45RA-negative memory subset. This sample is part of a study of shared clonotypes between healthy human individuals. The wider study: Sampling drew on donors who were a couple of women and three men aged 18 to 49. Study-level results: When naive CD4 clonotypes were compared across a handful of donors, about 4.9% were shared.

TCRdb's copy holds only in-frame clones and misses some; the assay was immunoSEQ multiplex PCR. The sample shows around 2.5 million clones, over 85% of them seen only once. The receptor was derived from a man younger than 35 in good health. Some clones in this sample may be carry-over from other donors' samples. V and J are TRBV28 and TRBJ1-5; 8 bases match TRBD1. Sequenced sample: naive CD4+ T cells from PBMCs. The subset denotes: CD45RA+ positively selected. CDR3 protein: CASSYPRGPDQPQHF. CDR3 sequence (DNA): TGTGCCAGCAGTTATCCCAGGGGGCCGGATCAGCCCCAGCATTTT. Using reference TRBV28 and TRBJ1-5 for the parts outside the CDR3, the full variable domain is DVKVTQSSRYLVKRTGEKVFLECVQDMDHENMFWYRQDPGLGLRLIYFSYDVKMKEKGDIPEGYSVSREKKERFSLILESASTNQTSMYLCASSYPRGPDQPQHFGDGTRLSIL.